This TCR beta chain was captured in a study of shared clonotypes between healthy human individuals. This CDR3 is built from 13 residues. Germline assignment: CDR1 MNHEY and CDR2 SMNVEV (reference sequence). The V and J ends lost 3 bases and 6 bases, in that order; junction bases with no gene match: 2. Remarks on this clone: Other DNA variants within this sample encode the same CDR3.

Sorted-subset replicate PCRs used approximately 200 ng of genomic DNA. This amount corresponded to about 30,000 T cell genomes. Profiling relied on immunoSEQ multiplex PCR, and the TCRdb table lists in-frame clones only, not all of them. Among more than 2 million clones listed, about 95% were seen once. Naive-designated CD8 cells lacked CD45RO, were positively enriched for CCR7, and omitted terminally differentiated effector memory CD45RA+ cells. Everyone who donated was a Caucasian adult who lived in Nashville, Tennessee. The receptor comes from a man in his late teens or twenties in good health. The chain carries TRBV27 and TRBJ2-1, with 7 positions matching TRBD2. Sequencing input: naive CD8+ T cells sorted from blood. Here the CDR3 DNA reads TGTGCCAGCAGTTTGGGGGGGGGCAATGAGCAGTTCTTC. This sequence encodes CASSLGGGNEQFF.